This T cell receptor (beta chain) is from a study of CD8 T cells in Susac syndrome. Germline CDR1 reads SQVTM; CDR2 reads ANQGSEA. V was shortened by 4 bases and J by 6 bases, with 19 bases between the two germline ends. The CDR3 contains 15 residues. The RNA, roughly 0.5 to 1 ug, was put through reverse transcription using random hexamers. Each CDR3 protein gets one entry after TCRdb re-called the immunoSEQ multiplex PCR reads with MiXCR. Among some 140,000 distinct CDR3 sequences listed, roughly 80% were seen once. TCR beta sequencing covered blood CD8+ and CD4+ T cells. This receptor was taken from a human donor with multiple sclerosis. This sequence joins TRBV29-1 and TRBJ2-1; TRBD2 is a possible D gene (5 bases). The sample consisted of CD8+ T cells from PBMCs. This CDR3 reads CSVGGWAALGNEQFF. In nucleotides, the CDR3 is TGCAGCGTTGGAGGGTGGGCAGCCTTGGGCAATGAGCAGTTCTTC.